Listed below are T cell receptor beta chains from one sample, sequenced in a study of CD8+ T cells in alopecia areata. Only in-frame clones appear in the TCRdb table, and some are missing; sequencing was by immunoSEQ multiplex PCR. Seen here are more than 75,000 clones, 41% observed once, and the top ten hold about 1.2%. The material sequenced was CD4+ T cells sorted from blood. The receptors shown here come from a human donor with alopecia areata. Both conserved end residues are part of each CDR3. A D gene is named only where the DNA matches it firmly. Some rows have no size entry. The others give once, few or many, or a class for an expanded clone.

d_gene | j_gene | abundance | v_gene | CDR3nt | CDR3aa
TRBD1 | TRBJ2-1 | - | TRBV15 | TGTGCCACCAGCAGAGATAAGGGGGCAGATGAGCAGTTCTTC | CATSRDKGADEQFF
TRBD1 | TRBJ2-5 | - | TRBV6-5 | TGTGCCAGCTCTGTGCAGGGGGCGTCGGAGACCCAGTACTTC | CASSVQGASETQYF
- | TRBJ2-3 | - | TRBV20-1 | TGCAGTGCTGAGGTCTTTGATACGCAGTATTTT | CSAEVFDTQYF
- | TRBJ2-3 | - | TRBV7-6 | TGTGCCAGCAGCTTAGAGTGGGGTGCAGATACGCAGTATTTT | CASSLEWGADTQYF
TRBD1 | TRBJ2-5 | - | TRBV9 | TGTGCCAGCAGCGAGCGGACAGGGATGGAGACCCAGTACTTC | CASSERTGMETQYF
- | TRBJ1-5 | - | TRBV4-1 | TGCGCCAGCAGCCAAGGCCCCTCCAGGGGCAATCAGCCCCAGCATTTT | CASSQGPSRGNQPQHF
TRBD2 | TRBJ2-5 | - | TRBV2 | TGTGCCAGCAGGATGAGACCGGGACTAGCGGAAGAGACCCAGTACTTC | CASRMRPGLAEETQYF
TRBD2 | TRBJ2-1 | - | TRBV6-6 | TGTGCCAGCAGTAGACTAGCGGGAGATTTTGAGCAGTTCTTC | CASSRLAGDFEQFF
- | TRBJ1-2 | - | TRBV30 | TGTGCCTGGAGTGTACCCCCGGGCGGAAACACCTTC | CAWSVPPGGNTF
- | TRBJ1-1 | - | TRBV7-2 | TGTGCCAGCAGCTGGGGGTCGAACACTGAAGCTTTCTTT | CASSWGSNTEAFF
TRBD1 | TRBJ1-5 | few | TRBV29-1 | TGCAGCGTTCTAGACAGGGGAAGCAATCAGCCCCAGCATTTT | CSVLDRGSNQPQHF
- | TRBJ1-1 | few | TRBV9 | TGTGCCAGCAGCGTCAGCTATTTGAACACTGAAGCTTTCTTT | CASSVSYLNTEAFF
- | TRBJ2-2 | - | TRBV7-3 | TGTGCCAGCAGCTTAACCTGGGTTGGGACCGGGGAGCTGTTTTTT | CASSLTWVGTGELFF
- | TRBJ2-5 | - | TRBV28 | TGTGCCAGTAATCGTGTATTAGAGACCCAGTACTTC | CASNRVLETQYF
TRBD2 | TRBJ2-3 | - | TRBV30 | TGTGCCTGGAGTGCTATGACGGGGGGTACGCAGTATTTT | CAWSAMTGGTQYF
- | TRBJ2-6 | - | TRBV27 | TGTGCCAGCAGTTCCACGGGGTCACCGGCTGGGGCCAACGTCCTGACTTTC | CASSSTGSPAGANVLTF
- | TRBJ2-6 | few | TRBV29-1 | TGCAGCGTTGGTGGGGGTATCTCTGGGGCCAACGTCCTGACTTTC | CSVGGGISGANVLTF
- | TRBJ2-7 | - | TRBV29-1 | TGCAGCGTTGAAGGTCCGGTCACGGGCTACGAGCAGTACTTC | CSVEGPVTGYEQYF
- | TRBJ1-1 | few | TRBV28 | TGTGCCAGCAGTTTATGGGCAGTTGACACTGAAGCTTTCTTT | CASSLWAVDTEAFF
- | TRBJ1-4 | - | TRBV28 | TGTGCCAGCAGTTCAGCGGGGACTAATGAAAAACTGTTTTTT | CASSSAGTNEKLFF
- | TRBJ2-7 | - | TRBV29-1 | TGCAGCGTCGCAGGATTGATCCGGGACAACTCCTACGAGCAGTACTTC | CSVAGLIRDNSYEQYF
- | TRBJ2-7 | - | TRBV15 | TGTGCCACCAGCAGAGAAGGGGACATCTCCCTCTACGAGCAGTACTTC | CATSREGDISLYEQYF
- | TRBJ1-1 | - | TRBV4-3 | TGCGCCAGCAGCCAAGATCATGGGAACACTGAAGCTTTCTTT | CASSQDHGNTEAFF
- | TRBJ2-1 | - | TRBV5-1 | TGCGCCAGCCGTTCTGCGGAGACCTACAATGAGCAGTTCTTC | CASRSAETYNEQFF
- | TRBJ2-2 | - | TRBV15 | TGTGCCACCAGCAGAGGTGCGTTCGGGGAGCTGTTTTTT | CATSRGAFGELFF
TRBD1 | TRBJ1-5 | few | TRBV6-6 | TGTGCCAGCAGTTCCCGACAGGGCGTCAATCAGCCCCAGCATTTT | CASSSRQGVNQPQHF
TRBD1 | TRBJ1-5 | - | TRBV29-1 | TGCAGCGTCCAAGGGACAGAAGATCAGCCCCAGCATTTT | CSVQGTEDQPQHF